The present T cell receptor beta chain was sequenced within a study of OX40 agonist ivuxolimab in advanced cancers. On this clone itself: Other DNA sequences from this sample encode an identical CDR3 as well.

The CDR3 consists of 12 residues. CDR1 is GTSNPN and CDR2 is SVGIG in the germline V gene (reference sequence). The V end was cut by 0 bases, the J end by 2 bases, with 4 bases between. The method was immunoSEQ multiplex PCR; TCRdb's version includes in-frame clones alone and lacks a portion of them. The data contain roughly 75,000 clones, around 84% of them singletons. This specimen consisted of CD4+ or CD8+ T cells sorted from blood, obtained in a trial of the OX40 agonist ivuxolimab. This receptor was obtained from an adult with an advanced solid tumor such as melanoma, head and neck, liver or kidney cancer. The V call is TRBV30, the J call TRBJ2-5; no firm D call. CDR3 nucleotide sequence: TGTGCCTGGAGTGTAACTCAAGAGACCCAGTACTTC. Translating it yields CAWSVTQETQYF.